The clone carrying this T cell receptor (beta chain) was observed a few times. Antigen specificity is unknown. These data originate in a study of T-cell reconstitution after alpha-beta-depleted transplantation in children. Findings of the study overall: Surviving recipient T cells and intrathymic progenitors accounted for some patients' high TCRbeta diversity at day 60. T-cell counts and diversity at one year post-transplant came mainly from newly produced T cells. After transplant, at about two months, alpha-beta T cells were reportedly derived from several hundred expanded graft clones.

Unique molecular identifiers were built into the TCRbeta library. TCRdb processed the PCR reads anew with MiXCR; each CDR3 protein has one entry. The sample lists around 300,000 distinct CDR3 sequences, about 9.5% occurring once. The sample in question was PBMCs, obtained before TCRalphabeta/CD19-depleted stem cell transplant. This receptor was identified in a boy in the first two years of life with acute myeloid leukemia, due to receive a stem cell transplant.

CDR3 nucleotide sequence: TGCAGTGCTATCAAGGGGGGACTAGCGGGAAGTTACAATGAGCAGTTCTTC. Protein product: CSAIKGGLAGSYNEQFF. This chain uses TRBV20-1 with TRBJ2-1; the match to TRBD2 covers 13 bases. The ends lost 4 bases at V and 4 bases at J; junction bases unmatched: 10. Germline values: CDR1 DFQATT, CDR2 SNEGSKA (reference sequence). This CDR3 has 17 residues.